This T cell receptor (beta chain) comes out of a study of T-cell memory formation after mild COVID-19. TCRdb re-called the 5' RACE reads through MiXCR, storing one row per CDR3 protein. Seen here are roughly 120,000 distinct CDR3 sequences, about a fifth observed once, and the top ten hold approximately 40%. V lost 5 bases to trimming and J lost 4 bases; unmatched junction nucleotides: 5. Germline-derived CDR1 and CDR2 are SEHNR and FQNEAQ (reference sequence). The CDR3 runs 15 residues. This clonotype has only a few counts. This chain joins TRBV7-9 and TRBJ1-4; TRBD1 matches 9 bases. Sequenced: PBMCs or a T cell subset sorted from them (not recorded which). The sequence was collected from a man between 18 and 29 years old who had mild COVID-19 (a few samples of this study predate the infection). Cell type and time point are not known. The CDR3 DNA sequence: TGTGCCAGCAGCACGCCGGGACAGGGTAATGAAAAACTGTTTTTT. Translation: CASSTPGQGNEKLFF.